Here is one T cell receptor beta chain with its context. CDR3 length equals 14 residues. Germline assignment: CDR1 SEHNR and CDR2 FQNEAQ (reference sequence). V gave up 4 bases and J gave up 7 bases, with 15 bases separating them. This entry comes from a study of shared clonotypes between healthy human individuals. Repertoires were generated with immunoSEQ multiplex PCR, while TCRdb's copy carries only in-frame clones and drops some. The data show around 550,000 clones, about 96% seen once. The sequenced sample consisted of naive CD4+ T cells sorted from blood. The subset was: CD45RA+ positively selected. The chain combines TRBV7-9 with TRBJ2-3, with D perhaps matching TRBD2 (5 bases). The clonotype comes from a woman aged 25 to 39 in good health. CDR3 amino acids: CASSSPESGNTQYF. For the CDR3, the DNA is TGTGCCAGCAGCTCCCCTGAGTCGGGGAATACGCAGTATTTT.